This T cell receptor beta chain was sequenced for a study of cytotoxic CD8 clonotypes in ibrutinib-treated CLL. The wider study: Enrolment comprised around 11 relapsed/refractory and about 14 treatment-naive patients; approximately 18 were IGHV unmutated.

With regard to this clone: Its specificity is unknown.

Findings and limits, study-wide: Before falling back toward baseline at progression, clonality had risen at the time of ibrutinib response.

TCRdb keeps only in-frame clones here, not all; method: immunoSEQ multiplex PCR. The sample lists some 130,000 clones, 80% to 90% seen once, with 2% to 2.5% in the top ten. Approximately 2.2 micrograms of genomic DNA from cryopreserved PBMCs went into TCR beta libraries. This material consisted of PBMCs, taken after 24 months of ibrutinib treatment. The TCR was taken from a human donor with chronic lymphocytic leukemia.

CDR3 DNA: TGCGCCAGCAGCCAAGATATCGGTGGACAGAGCTACACCTTC. Translating gives CASSQDIGGQSYTF. This rearrangement joins TRBV4-3 to TRBJ1-2, with TRBD1 as a possible D gene (6 bases). In germline, CDR1 is LGHNA, CDR2 YSLEER. Deletions cut 0 bases from V and 9 bases from J, with 14 bases between. The CDR3 runs 14 residues.